Shown below are 9 T cell receptor beta chains from a single sample sequenced in a study of T cells in Graves' hyperthyroidism and ophthalmopathy. Authors of the study amplified TCR beta CDR3 regions from RNA transcripts. Using the HTBI primer set, a first-round RT-PCR was run on the TCR CDR3. TCRdb passed the multiplex PCR reads through MiXCR, listing each CDR3 protein once. The table lists about 260,000 distinct CDR3 sequences, 20% to 30% of them singletons. Sequenced material: blood. These TCRs come from a man in his forties with Graves' hyperthyroidism that later progressed to Graves' ophthalmopathy.

The sample holds a few counts of this clonotype. The chain couples TRBV20-1 to TRBJ1-2; no firm D call. This CDR3 is 10 amino acids long. From germline, CDR1 is DFQATT and CDR2 SNEGSKA (reference sequence). Trimming removed 2 bases from V and 7 bases from J, with 5 bases in between. In DNA, the CDR3 is TGCAGTGCTAGATTCACTGGCTACACCTTC. The encoded protein is CSARFTGYTF.

V usage is TRBV20-1 and J usage is TRBJ1-5; 8 bases line up with TRBD1. CDR1 is DFQATT and CDR2 is SNEGSKA in the germline V gene (reference sequence). Germline trimming cut 3 bases from V and 1 base from J; bases unmatched to any gene: 8. CDR3 size: 16 residues. The CDR3 nucleotides read TGCAGTGCTAGTGATCAGGGGGCGGAGAGCAATCAGCCCCAGCATTTT. Protein: CSASDQGAESNQPQHF.

This rearrangement joins TRBV7-3 to TRBJ1-2; D is ambiguous. V was trimmed by 7 bases and J by 6 bases, leaving 18 bases between them. The CDR3 runs to 14 residues. Germline V gene data show CDR1 as SGHTA and CDR2 as FQGTGA. CDR3 in amino acids: CASTIPTGSDGYTF. CDR3 sequence (DNA): TGTGCCAGCACCATACCGACTGGATCAGATGGCTACACCTTC.

Ten or more counts support this clonotype. The chain uses TRBV24-1 and TRBJ1-5, with D perhaps matching TRBD1 (5 bases). The CDR3 is 14 residues long. The V and J ends lost 4 bases and 4 bases respectively, with 10 bases between them. The germline V gene encodes CDR1 KGHDR and CDR2 SFDVKD. Written as DNA, the CDR3 is TGTGCCACCAGTGACGGGACGGAGAATCAGCCCCAGCATTTT. Its translation: CATSDGTENQPQHF.

The chain recombines TRBV6-4 with TRBJ1-2, with D perhaps TRBD1 (5 bases). CDR1 is MRHNA and CDR2 is SNTAGT in the germline V gene. CDR3 size: 12 residues. Trimming took 11 bases from V and 3 from J, leaving 13 bases between them. CDR3: CASRVGDYGYTF. The CDR3, as DNA: TGTGCCTCCAGGGTAGGAGACTATGGCTACACCTTC.

This chain's CDR3 is CASSPFGGRKNTEAFF. The CDR3 region has the DNA TGTGCCAGCAGCCCGTTCGGCGGGAGGAAGAACACTGAAGCTTTCTTT. The chain joins TRBV11-1 to TRBJ1-1; the D is unclear. Germline V gives CDR1 SGHAT, CDR2 FQDESV (reference sequence). CDR3 size: 16 residues. Trimming took 5 bases from V and 1 from J, leaving 17 bases between them.

This clonotype was recorded many times. The chain combines TRBV27 with TRBJ2-7; TRBD1 is a possible D gene (5 bases). Trimming shortened V by 8 bases and J by 5 bases, and 16 bases separated the two germline ends. The CDR3 is 13 amino acids. Germline V lookup: CDR1 MNHEY, CDR2 SMNVEV (reference sequence). CDR3 coding DNA: TGTGCCAGCGGGGAACAGGCAGGAAACGAGCAGTACTTC. It translates to CASGEQAGNEQYF.

This clonotype was recorded at least ten times. For the CDR3, the DNA is TGTGCCAGCATGTCCGGGGGTGGCCAGCCCCAGCATTTT. Its protein is CASMSGGGQPQHF. The chain recombines TRBV2 with TRBJ1-5, with D possibly matching TRBD1 (5 bases). CDR1 and CDR2 from the germline V gene are SNHLY and FYNNEI. The V gene lost 7 bases and the J gene lost 7 bases, with 14 bases spanning the gap. This CDR3 has 13 amino acids.

Points on this clonotype: Given a much more abundant clone one base away, this may be a read error. This sequence joins TRBV14 and TRBJ2-7; the match to TRBD2 covers 8 bases. The V segment lost 3 bases and the J segment 2 bases; nucleotides outside the gene matches: 12. CDR1 and CDR2 from the germline V gene are SGHDN and FVKESK. The CDR3 is 17 amino acids. The DNA for the CDR3 is TGTGCCAGCAGCCAGTTTCCGGGACTAGGGGTGCCCTACGAGCAGTACTTC. Translation gives CASSQFPGLGVPYEQYF.